This T cell receptor beta chain was captured in a study of cytomegalovirus exposure and HLA in healthy donors. The CDR3 contains 14 residues. V shed 4 bases and J shed 0 bases, with 10 bases lying between them. Germline V CDR1 and CDR2: SGHRS, YFSETQ. Primers: 60 Vbeta forward and 13 Jbeta reverse. Generated by immunoSEQ multiplex PCR, the TCRdb table keeps only in-frame clones and is missing some. This table holds hundreds of thousands of clones, around 76% found once. This clone was counted once. This sequence joins TRBV5-1 and TRBJ1-2, with D possibly TRBD1 on 5 matching bases. The receptor comes from a man in his forties in good health and CMV-seropositive. The sequenced sample consisted of PBMCs. CDR3 sequence reads: CASSGGTANYGYTF. Here the CDR3 DNA reads TGCGCCAGCAGCGGGGGGACGGCTAACTATGGCTACACCTTC.